This TCR beta chain was captured by sequencing in a study of shared clonotypes between healthy human individuals. Background on the study: In total, the donors were a couple of women and three men aged 18 to 49.

Measured with immunoSEQ multiplex PCR; TCRdb has only the in-frame clones, and not every one. The sample lists millions of clones; over 90% were seen once. Germline CDR1 is SGHTA and CDR2 is FQGNSA. This CDR3 region has 15 residues. Deletions cut 2 bases from V and 5 bases from J, with 12 bases between. The specimen sequenced was naive CD4+ T cells from PBMCs. Subset indicated: CD45RA+ positively selected. This TCR was recovered from a man between 18 and 29 years old in good health. Some clones in this sample may be carry-over from other donors' samples. The chain is built from TRBV7-2 and TRBJ1-4; D perhaps matches TRBD1 (5 bases). CDR3: CASSLHGGSNEKLFF. Here the CDR3 DNA reads TGTGCCAGCAGCTTACATGGGGGTTCAAATGAAAAACTGTTTTTT.